The entry that follows covers one TCR beta chain sequence. Its target is unknown. This entry is derived from a study of T cell responses to AZD1222 COVID-19 vaccine. Findings of the study overall: A rise in Spike-specific TCR breadth and depth followed two AZD1222 doses. In a largely white British group with more females than males, clonal diversity was possibly underestimated. Only a handful of people who got AZD1222 tested seropositive at baseline.

The repertoire was sequenced with immunoSEQ multiplex PCR; TCRdb's copy has only in-frame clones and lacks some. The table records more than 110,000 clones, approximately 90% of them present only once. Germline loops: CDR1 SGDLS, CDR2 YYNGEE. The CDR3 has 18 amino acids. V dropped 5 bases and J dropped 4; count of bases not matched to a gene: 12. The source material was peripheral blood, sampled on day 0 of AZD1222 vaccination. The TCR was taken from an adult in good health. The V gene is TRBV9, the J gene TRBJ2-2; 12 nucleotides line up with TRBD2. The CDR3: CASSKEGLAGPRTGELFF. The CDR3 DNA reads TGTGCCAGCAGTAAAGAGGGACTAGCGGGTCCCCGCACCGGGGAGCTGTTTTTT.